The source of this T cell receptor beta chain is a study of blood T cell repertoires in COVID-19. About the study: From T cells, B-cell-depleted T cells, or PBMCs came the material, which was cDNA or gDNA.

Only in-frame clones appear in the TCRdb table, and some are missing; sequencing was by immunoSEQ multiplex PCR. The sample records some 320,000 clones, more than 75% being singletons. CDR3 length equals 15 residues. The germline V gene encodes CDR1 MNHNS and CDR2 SASEGT. With 1 base removed from V and 11 bases from J, the gap between germline ends came to 18 bases. Adults between roughly 18 and 95 years of age took part from 24 US areas. The chain couples TRBV6-1 to TRBJ1-5; D is uncertain. The source of this sequence is a woman aged 25 to 39 who had recovered from COVID-19. The sample taken for sequencing was PBMCs or T cells enriched from blood (not recorded which). Here the CDR3 reads CASSEEVGYPGAQHF. Here the CDR3 DNA reads TGTGCCAGCAGTGAAGAAGTAGGATATCCGGGAGCCCAGCATTTT.